This passage covers 2 T cell receptor beta chains from one sample sequenced in a study of T cell repertoires in cytomegalovirus infection (dated by TCRdb to about 2019). These reads were obtained on an Illumina HiSeq 1500. The public reads were reprocessed in TCRdb via fastp at Q25 and MiXCR, keeping in-frame beta chains. Under each unique CDR3 protein, matching rows form one entry showing the most common genes and DNA. A total of fewer than 250,000 distinct CDR3 sequences appear in this sample, 9% to 15% of them only once. 1.5% to 2% of the sample is held by the ten biggest clonotypes. The specimen sequenced was PBMCs. These TCRs come from a human donor in good health (CMV status not recorded). Some clones in this sample may be carry-over from other donors' samples.

This clonotype was counted many times. The chain uses TRBV7-2 and TRBJ1-5, with D hard to call. The V gene's germline CDR1 is SGHTA and CDR2 FQGNSA. The ends were cut back, 4 bases at V and 3 bases at J, with 4 bases in the middle. The CDR3 is made up of 12 amino acids. The CDR3 coding sequence is TGTGCCAGCAGCTCCGACAATCAGCCCCAGCATTTT. Protein: CASSSDNQPQHF.

This clonotype has at least ten counts. The chain carries TRBV7-2 and TRBJ2-1, with a possible D match to TRBD2 (6 bases). The CDR3 loop spans 14 amino acids. Trimming took off 5 bases at V and 4 bases at J, with 12 bases between the two ends. Germline CDR1 is SGHTA and CDR2 is FQGNSA. Here the CDR3 reads CASSVNRGYNEQFF. DNA of the CDR3: TGTGCCAGCAGCGTAAACCGGGGGTACAATGAGCAGTTCTTC.